Shown below are 26 T cell receptor beta chains from a single sample sequenced in a study of PD-1 blockade in classical Hodgkin lymphoma (dated by TCRdb to the early 2020s). Library creation used the immunoSEQ multiplex PCR assay. Imported from immuneACCESS, the table was reduced by TCRdb to in-frame sequences with V and J called. These copies leave out some clones; in studies compared against another copy, an unresolved V gene accounts for under half, and the cause of the remainder is not known. The sample records 20,000 to 25,000 clones, about three quarters of which are singletons. In total, the top ten clones hold about 17% of the sample. Taken with the paper, the label for time point translates to: cycle 1 day 1 (C1D1), immediately before nivolumab initiation. Every trial patient had relapsed after autologous stem cell transplantation, and cohorts A, B and C differed in prior brentuximab vedotin exposure.

The sequences come from peripheral blood mononuclear cells (PBMCs), collected at baseline. The receptors were gathered from a human donor with classical Hodgkin lymphoma.

In its sample, this clone was seen a few times. J is TRBJ1-1 and V is TRBV29-1; D not certain. CDR1 is SQVTM and CDR2 is ANQGSEA in the germline V gene. Trimming pared 6 bases from V and 6 bases from J, leaving 17 bases between. The CDR3 is made up of 13 amino acids. The CDR3 coding sequence is TGCAGCGTCCGGTCAGGAGGAGATCCTGAAGCTTTCTTT. It translates to CSVRSGGDPEAFF.

This chain connects TRBV14 to TRBJ2-1, with 8 bases identical to TRBD2. Germline V CDR1 and CDR2: SGHDN, FVKESK. V was clipped by 3 bases and J by 9 bases; unmatched bases: 4. This CDR3 spans 13 amino acids. DNA of the CDR3: TGTGCCAGCAGCCACCCCGGGGGGGGTGAGCAGTTCTTC. Its translation is CASSHPGGGEQFF.

In this sample, this clone is medium-sized. The gene calls are TRBV28 and TRBJ2-2, with D tentatively TRBD2 (5 bases). Germline values: CDR1 MDHEN, CDR2 SYDVKM. V lost 5 bases and J lost 5, with 6 bases in between. CDR3 size: 12 residues. CDR3 in DNA: TGTGCCAGCAGTCGGGGAACCGGGGAGCTGTTTTTT. It is translated as CASSRGTGELFF.

The J gene is TRBJ2-2, the V gene TRBV4-3; D not certain. In germline, CDR1 is LGHNA, CDR2 YSLEER. The CDR3 has 15 residues. Trimming took off 0 bases at V and 0 bases at J, with 5 bases between the two ends. The CDR3 region is CASSQDRANTGELFF. In DNA form, the CDR3 reads TGCGCCAGCAGCCAAGACAGAGCGAACACCGGGGAGCTGTTTTTT.

This clone came up a few times. J is TRBJ1-3 and V is TRBV5-1; D gene ambiguous. This CDR3 comprises 17 residues. Trimming removed 4 bases at V and 7 bases at J, with 24 bases between. Germline V lookup: CDR1 SGHRS, CDR2 YFSETQ. The CDR3 sequence: CASSLELRAGRGNTIYF. The CDR3 DNA reads as TGCGCCAGCAGCCTCGAGCTCCGAGCGGGCCGTGGGAACACCATATATTTT.

The rearrangement links TRBV5-1 to TRBJ2-2; D may be TRBD1 or TRBD2 (5 bases each). The CDR3 spans 13 residues. V was trimmed by 6 bases and J by 3 bases, leaving 9 bases between them. The germline V gene encodes CDR1 SGHRS and CDR2 YFSETQ. CDR3 sequence (DNA): TGCGCCAGCAATTGGGGGTACACCGGGGAGCTGTTTTTT. Translation gives CASNWGYTGELFF. Full variable domain (rest looked up from reference TRBV5-1 and TRBJ2-2): KAGVTQTPRYLIKTRGQQVTLSCSPISGHRSVSWYQQTPGQGLQFLFEYFSETQRNKGNFPGRFSGRQFSNSRSEMNVSTLELGDSALYLCASNWGYTGELFFGEGSRLTVL.

This clone was counted only a few times. V usage is TRBV27 and J usage is TRBJ2-1; D may be TRBD2 (5 bases). Germline lookup yields CDR1 MNHEY and CDR2 SMNVEV (reference sequence). This CDR3 comprises 15 residues. Trimming removed 7 bases from V and 0 bases from J, with 13 bases in between. CDR3 region: CASMESGSSYNEQFF. The CDR3 nucleotides are TGTGCCAGCATGGAAAGCGGTAGCTCCTACAATGAGCAGTTCTTC.

The genes are TRBV5-1 and TRBJ2-5; D gene ambiguous. In germline, CDR1 is SGHRS, CDR2 YFSETQ. Trimming removed 2 bases at V and 4 bases at J, with 9 bases between. The CDR3 sequence is 13 residues long. CDR3 bases: TGCGCCAGCAGCTTTACCTTTACAGAGACCCAGTACTTC. Protein product: CASSFTFTETQYF.

This chain connects TRBV27 to TRBJ1-6; D gene unclear. V shed 5 bases and J shed 8 bases, with 10 bases lying between them. CDR3 size: 13 residues. Germline assignment: CDR1 MNHEY and CDR2 SMNVEV (reference sequence). This CDR3 is CASSAQSYSPLHF. The DNA for the CDR3 is TGTGCCAGCAGTGCACAGTCCTATTCACCCCTCCACTTT.

The genes are TRBV5-6 and TRBJ1-2; 8 bases line up with TRBD1. CDR1 SGHDT and CDR2 YYEEEE come from the germline V gene. The CDR3 covers 16 residues. J lost 6 bases, V lost 5 bases, and 15 bases had no gene match. In DNA, the CDR3 is TGTGCCAGCAGGGAGAGGACAGGGCGTTTATATGATGGCTACACCTTC. Protein sequence: CASRERTGRLYDGYTF.

This chain joins TRBV19 and TRBJ2-1, with 8 bases identical to TRBD2. V gave up 4 bases and J gave up 4 bases; unmatched junction bases: 6. CDR3 length: 15 amino acids. Germline CDR1 LNHDA, CDR2 SQIVND (reference sequence). The CDR3 here is CASSRTSGLYNEQFF. The CDR3 bases are TGTGCCAGTAGTAGAACTAGCGGATTGTACAATGAGCAGTTCTTC.

The genes are TRBV19 and TRBJ2-5; 10 bases map to TRBD2. The CDR3 length is 16 residues. V dropped 2 bases and J dropped 4; count of bases not matched to a gene: 7. Germline assignment: CDR1 LNHDA and CDR2 SQIVND (reference sequence). CDR3 sequence reads: CASSIRAVAGGETQYF. In DNA form, the CDR3 reads TGTGCCAGTAGTATAAGGGCGGTAGCGGGAGGAGAGACCCAGTACTTC.

The chain is built from TRBV11-2 and TRBJ2-3, with 8 nucleotides matching TRBD2. The CDR3 sequence is 18 residues long. Trimming removed 1 base from V and 2 bases from J; junction bases left unmatched: 11. Germline loops: CDR1 SGHAT, CDR2 FQNNGV. This chain's CDR3 is CASSLAEGLATSTDTQYF. The DNA for the CDR3 is TGTGCCAGCAGCTTAGCGGAAGGACTAGCCACATCCACAGATACGCAGTATTTT.

This rearrangement joins TRBV6-5 to TRBJ1-2; possibly TRBD1 for D (6 bases). V was trimmed by 7 bases and J by 8 bases, leaving 11 bases between them. Germline CDR1 MNHEY, CDR2 SVGAGI. This CDR3 is built from 11 residues. The CDR3 DNA follows: TGTGCCAGCACCGACAGGCGGGGCTACACCTTC. Its protein product is CASTDRRGYTF.

CDR3 sequence reads: CASSLTGGYTEAFF. Here the CDR3 DNA reads TGTGCCAGCAGCTTAACGGGGGGATACACTGAAGCTTTCTTT. The rearrangement uses TRBV7-6 and TRBJ1-1; possibly TRBD1 for D (5 bases). Germline V gene lookup returns CDR1 SGHVS and CDR2 FNYEAQ. This CDR3 spans 14 amino acids. V lost 2 bases to trimming and J lost 3 bases, with 10 bases between them.

The gene calls are TRBV9 and TRBJ1-2, with D unclear. The germline CDR1 and CDR2 sequences are SGDLS and YYNGEE. CDR3 size: 14 residues. V was trimmed by 0 bases and J by 4 bases, leaving 10 bases between them. The CDR3 here is CASSVEGPSYGYTF. The CDR3 nucleotides read TGTGCCAGCAGCGTAGAAGGCCCTTCCTATGGCTACACCTTC.

The V gene is TRBV6-5, the J gene TRBJ1-2, with D uncertain. Deletions cut 8 bases from V and 0 bases from J, with 16 bases between. Germline V CDR1 and CDR2: MNHEY, SVGAGI. This CDR3 is built from 15 residues. The chain's CDR3 is CASSQGRTPNYGYTF. The DNA of the CDR3 is TGTGCCAGCTCCCAAGGCAGGACTCCTAACTATGGCTACACCTTC.

The chain uses TRBV20-1 and TRBJ1-1, with D unclear. CDR3 length: 11 residues. The germline V gene encodes CDR1 DFQATT and CDR2 SNEGSKA (reference sequence). V was trimmed by 5 bases and J by 9 bases, leaving 13 bases between them. The CDR3 nucleotides are TGCAGTGCTCTCGGGTCAGAAAAAGCTTTCTTT. This encodes CSALGSEKAFF.

The chain uses TRBV7-2 and TRBJ2-2; weak D call: TRBD1 (6 bases). V was clipped by 3 bases and J by 5 bases, with 19 bases between them. The CDR3 loop spans 17 amino acids. Germline assignment: CDR1 SGHTA and CDR2 FQGNSA. The CDR3 reads CASSLTSGQIMTGELFF. The CDR3 DNA reads as TGTGCCAGCAGCTTGACCTCGGGACAAATCATGACCGGGGAGCTGTTTTTT.

The J gene is TRBJ1-2, the V gene TRBV19, with D uncertain. V was shortened by 3 bases and J by 8 bases, with 16 bases between the two germline ends. CDR1 is LNHDA, CDR2 SQIVND, per germline (reference sequence). The CDR3 covers 14 residues. CDR3 sequence reads: CASSILSGSDGYTF. In nucleotides, the CDR3 is TGTGCCAGTAGTATTTTATCGGGGAGCGACGGCTACACCTTC.

The chain recombines TRBV7-2 with TRBJ1-1, with 7 positions matching TRBD1. In germline, CDR1 is SGHTA, CDR2 FQGNSA. V was clipped by 0 bases and J by 6 bases; unmatched bases: 7. The CDR3 has 15 amino acids. The CDR3 loop is CASSLASDRWAEAFF. The DNA for the CDR3 is TGTGCCAGCAGCTTAGCGTCGGACAGGTGGGCTGAAGCTTTCTTT.

This clone showed up just a few times. The rearrangement joins TRBV11-2 to TRBJ2-7; a weak D match, TRBD1 (7 bases). The CDR3 length is 16 residues. V was clipped by 0 bases and J by 4 bases, with 16 bases between them. Germline CDR1 SGHAT, CDR2 FQNNGV. Written as DNA, the CDR3 is TGTGCCAGCAGCTTAGATCCACAGGGGACTCTTTACGAGCAGTACGTC. Translation: CASSLDPQGTLYEQYV.

This CDR3 is CASSRDRGPYGYTF. CDR3 nucleotide sequence: TGCGCCAGCAGCCGCGACAGGGGTCCATATGGCTACACCTTC. The gene calls are TRBV4-1 and TRBJ1-2, with 8 nucleotides matching TRBD1. The V segment lost 4 bases and the J segment 5 bases; nucleotides outside the gene matches: 6. This CDR3 has 14 residues. Germline lookup yields CDR1 MGHRA and CDR2 YSYEKL.

This chain connects TRBV7-9 to TRBJ2-3; no clear D gene. The V and J ends lost 2 bases and 6 bases respectively, with 9 bases between them. The CDR3 spans 13 residues. Germline loops: CDR1 SEHNR, CDR2 FQNEAQ (reference sequence). In nucleotides, the CDR3 is TGTGCCAGCAGCTTATTGGTGGGTGATACGCAGTATTTT. Protein product: CASSLLVGDTQYF.

The CDR3 sequence: CASSLDRARETQYF. CDR3 nucleotide sequence: TGTGCCAGCAGCCTAGACAGGGCCCGGGAGACCCAGTACTTC. The rearrangement uses TRBV9 and TRBJ2-5; TRBD1 agrees at 7 bases. The CDR3 is 14 amino acids. Germline values: CDR1 SGDLS, CDR2 YYNGEE. J lost 5 bases, V lost 4 bases, and 8 bases had no gene match.

The genes are TRBV19 and TRBJ1-1; tentatively, D is TRBD1 (5 bases). The ends were cut back, 7 bases at V and 2 bases at J, with 14 bases in the middle. Germline values: CDR1 LNHDA, CDR2 SQIVND (reference sequence). The CDR3 is made up of 14 amino acids. CDR3: CASTLRGPNTEAFF. Here the CDR3 DNA reads TGTGCCAGTACCCTCCGGGGACCTAACACTGAAGCTTTCTTT. The variable domain in full, with the rest retrieved from reference TRBV19 and TRBJ1-1, is DGGITQSPKYLFRKEGQNVTLSCEQNLNHDAMYWYRQDPGQGLRLIYYSQIVNDFQKGDIAEGYSVSREKKESFPLTVTSAQKNPTAFYLCASTLRGPNTEAFFGQGTRLTVV.